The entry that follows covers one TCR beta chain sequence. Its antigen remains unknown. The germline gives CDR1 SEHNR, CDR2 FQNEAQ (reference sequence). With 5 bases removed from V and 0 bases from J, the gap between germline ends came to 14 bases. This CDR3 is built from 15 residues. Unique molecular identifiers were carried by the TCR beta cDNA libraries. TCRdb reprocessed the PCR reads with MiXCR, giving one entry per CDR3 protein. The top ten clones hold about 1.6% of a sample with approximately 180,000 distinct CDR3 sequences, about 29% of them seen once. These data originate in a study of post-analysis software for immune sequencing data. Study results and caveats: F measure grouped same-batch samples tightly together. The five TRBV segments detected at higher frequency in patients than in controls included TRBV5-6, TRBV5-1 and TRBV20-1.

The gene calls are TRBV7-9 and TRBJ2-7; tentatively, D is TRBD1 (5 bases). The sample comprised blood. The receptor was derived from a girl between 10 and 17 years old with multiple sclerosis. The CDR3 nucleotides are TGTGCCAGCAGCCTTAGCCCCGACAGCTCCTACGAGCAGTACTTC. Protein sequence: CASSLSPDSSYEQYF.